This TCR beta chain was captured by sequencing in a study of beta chain features in type 1 diabetes. Study-level results: All four CD4+ subsets from Type 1 diabetes patients carried moderately but significantly shorter TCRB CDR3s.

This clone appeared a few times. What it binds is not known. This specimen includes other DNA sequences encoding the same CDR3. Markers CD45RO/CCR7/CD25/CD127/CD95/CD27 served to sort CD4+ naive, central memory, regulatory and stem cell-like memory cells. The whole isolated RNA underwent reverse transcription, so sequencing captured expressed TCRB transcripts. Using immunoSEQ multiplex PCR, the repertoire was profiled, and TCRdb retains in-frame clones only, with some absent. This table holds 150,000 or so clones, approximately 8.4% found once. V was trimmed by 4 bases and J by 1 base, leaving 8 bases between them. This CDR3 region has 15 residues. Germline-derived CDR1 and CDR2 are MNHEY and SMNVEV (reference sequence).

This receptor was identified in a young woman in good health. This chain uses TRBV27 with TRBJ2-6; tentatively, D is TRBD1 (6 bases). Sequencing was done on a sample of central memory CD4+ T cells from blood. CDR3 sequence: CASSSRGSGANVLTF. CDR3 coding DNA: TGTGCCAGCAGTTCCAGGGGATCTGGGGCCAACGTCCTGACTTTC.